This T cell receptor (beta chain) derives from a study of blood T cell repertoires in COVID-19. Across the whole study: Material from acute and convalescent COVID-19 was sourced from the United States, Italy and Spain.

Membership in each cohort depended on participant-reported clinical history. In the 2 weeks before study entry, exposed participants met a COVID-19 case, which was PCR-confirmed or clinician-diagnosed. Repertoires were generated with immunoSEQ multiplex PCR, while TCRdb's copy carries only in-frame clones and drops some. The sample lists 200,000 to 250,000 clones, over 80% occurring once. The CDR3 has 15 amino acids. Germline-derived CDR1 and CDR2 are SEHNR and FQNEAQ (reference sequence). The ends were cut back, 5 bases at V and 4 bases at J, with 17 bases in the middle. This chain uses TRBV7-9 with TRBJ1-2; D gene uncertain. The sequence derives from a woman aged 25 to 39 who had been exposed to COVID-19. The sequencing sample was made of PBMCs or T cells enriched from blood (not recorded which). CDR3 sequence: CASSPRGDRSYGYTF. The CDR3 DNA is TGTGCCAGCAGCCCCCGGGGAGATAGGTCCTATGGCTACACCTTC. The variable domain in full, completed from reference TRBV7-9 and TRBJ1-2, reads DTGVSQNPRHKITKRGQNVTFRCDPISEHNRLYWYRQTLGQGPEFLTYFQNEAQLEKSRLLSDRFSAERPKGSFSTLEIQRTEQGDSAMYLCASSPRGDRSYGYTFGSGTRLTVV.